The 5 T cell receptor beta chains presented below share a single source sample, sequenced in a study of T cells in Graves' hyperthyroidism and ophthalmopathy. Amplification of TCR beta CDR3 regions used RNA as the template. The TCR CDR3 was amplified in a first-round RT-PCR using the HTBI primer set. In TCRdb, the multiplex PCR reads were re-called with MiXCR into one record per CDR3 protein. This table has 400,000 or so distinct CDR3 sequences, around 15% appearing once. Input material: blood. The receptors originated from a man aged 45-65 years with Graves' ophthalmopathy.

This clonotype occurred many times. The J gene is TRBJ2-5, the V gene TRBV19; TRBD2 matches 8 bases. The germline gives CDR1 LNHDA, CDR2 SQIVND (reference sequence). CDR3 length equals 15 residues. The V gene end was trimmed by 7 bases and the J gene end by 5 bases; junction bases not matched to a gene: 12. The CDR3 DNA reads TGTGCCAGTAAGACGGGTGCGGGAGGATATGAGACCCAGTACTTC. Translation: CASKTGAGGYETQYF.

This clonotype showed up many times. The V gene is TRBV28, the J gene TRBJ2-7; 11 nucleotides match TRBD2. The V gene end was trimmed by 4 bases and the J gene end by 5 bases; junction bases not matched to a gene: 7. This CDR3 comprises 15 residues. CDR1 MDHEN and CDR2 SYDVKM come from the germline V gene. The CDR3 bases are TGTGCCAGCAGTTCCCAGGGACTAGCGGCCCACGAGCAGTACTTC. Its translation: CASSSQGLAAHEQYF.

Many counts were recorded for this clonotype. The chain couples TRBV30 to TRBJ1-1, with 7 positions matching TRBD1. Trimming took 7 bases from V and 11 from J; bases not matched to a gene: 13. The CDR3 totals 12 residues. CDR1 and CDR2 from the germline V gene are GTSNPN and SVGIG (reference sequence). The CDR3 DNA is TGTGCCTCGGGAGGGGACAGCGTCGGTGCTTTCTTT. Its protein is CASGGDSVGAFF.

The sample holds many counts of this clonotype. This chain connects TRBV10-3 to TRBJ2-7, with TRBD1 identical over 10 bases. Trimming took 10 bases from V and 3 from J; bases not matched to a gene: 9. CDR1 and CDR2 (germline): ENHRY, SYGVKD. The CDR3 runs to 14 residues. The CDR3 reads CATSSRDRGYEQYF. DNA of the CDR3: TGTGCCACCTCCAGCCGGGACAGGGGCTACGAGCAGTACTTC.

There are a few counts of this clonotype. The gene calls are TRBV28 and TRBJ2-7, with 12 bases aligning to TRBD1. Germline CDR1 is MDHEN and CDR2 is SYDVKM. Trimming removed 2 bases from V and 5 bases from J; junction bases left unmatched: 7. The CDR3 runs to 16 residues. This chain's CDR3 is CASSLISGTGGNEQYF. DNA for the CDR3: TGTGCCAGCAGTTTAATCTCCGGGACAGGGGGCAACGAGCAGTACTTC.